The 5 T cell receptor beta chains below come from one sample, sequenced in a study of blood T cell repertoires in COVID-19. Only in-frame clones appear in the TCRdb table, and some are missing; sequencing was by immunoSEQ multiplex PCR. The sample gives about 260,000 clones, about 90% of which show up once; approximately 2.6% is in the top ten. The sample was peripheral blood. The receptor set was obtained from a person in their late teens or twenties with COVID-19, enrolled during active disease.

The J gene is TRBJ2-7, the V gene TRBV3-1 (or the pseudogene TRBV3-2); no definite D call. The length of the CDR3 is 12 residues. Between the trimmed V and J ends, which lost 0 bases and 4 bases, there was a span of 4 bases. Germline V lookup: CDR1 LGHDT, CDR2 YNNKEL (reference sequence). DNA of the CDR3: TGTGCCAGCAGCCAAGAAACTTACGAGCAGTACTTC. It specifies CASSQETYEQYF.

V usage is TRBV6-5 and J usage is TRBJ2-1, with 7 bases that match TRBD2. This CDR3 comprises 15 residues. Germline CDR1 is MNHEY and CDR2 is SVGAGI. Trimming removed 2 bases from V and 10 bases from J; junction bases left unmatched: 11. CDR3 DNA: TGTGCCAGCAGTTACAAGCCTAGCGGTATCCGCGAGCAGTTCTTC. It encodes CASSYKPSGIREQFF.

The chain links TRBV7-6 to TRBJ2-4, with D perhaps TRBD2 (5 bases). Germline V gene lookup returns CDR1 SGHVS and CDR2 FNYEAQ. V was shortened by 1 base and J by 0 bases, with 10 bases between the two germline ends. The CDR3 contains 16 residues. CDR3 sequence reads: CASSLEDSRAKNIQYF. As DNA, the CDR3 is TGTGCCAGCAGCTTAGAGGACTCTCGAGCCAAAAACATTCAGTACTTC.

The chain has TRBV5-1 and TRBJ2-7; TRBD2 matches 7 bases. Germline CDR1 reads SGHRS; CDR2 reads YFSETQ. The length of the CDR3 is 13 residues. J was trimmed by 3 bases and V by 6 bases; bases with no gene match: 6. The DNA of the CDR3 is TGCGCCAGCAAGGGAGGGGACCTCTACGAGCAGTACTTC. Translation: CASKGGDLYEQYF.

With regard to this clone: The same CDR3 arises from other DNA sequences in this sample as well. The chain employs TRBV19 and TRBJ2-7, with D possibly being TRBD1 (5 bases). The ends were cut back, 2 bases at V and 2 bases at J, with 7 bases in the middle. The length of the CDR3 is 13 residues. Germline V gene lookup returns CDR1 LNHDA and CDR2 SQIVND (reference sequence). The CDR3 nucleotides read TGTGCCAGTAGTATAACAGGAACCTACGAGCAGTACTTC. Translated, it gives CASSITGTYEQYF.